The 22 T cell receptor beta chains below all came from one sample that was sequenced in a study of T cell repertoires in cytomegalovirus infection. TCRdb itself ran the reads through MiXCR, one entry per CDR3 protein. The data show about a million distinct CDR3 sequences, approximately 30% seen once. These receptors are not linked to any known antigen. The sample in question was cultured CD8+ T cells from PBMCs, obtained from culture after CMV antigen stimulation. These receptors all come from a human donor in good health (CMV status not recorded). Some clones in this sample may be carry-over from other donors' samples.

This clonotype came up many times. The chain links TRBV7-6 to TRBJ2-1, with D possibly TRBD1 on 6 matching bases. From germline, CDR1 is SGHVS and CDR2 FNYEAQ. The CDR3 length is 17 residues. V was cut by 5 bases and J by 2 bases, with 19 bases left in between. The DNA of the CDR3 is TGTGCCAGCAGCAAAATATGGGGTAGGGGGACCTACAATGAGCAGTTCTTC. Protein sequence: CASSKIWGRGTYNEQFF.

Regarding this clonotype: Being one base from a much bigger clone, this may be a read error. This chain connects TRBV7-2 to TRBJ1-5; 9 bases line up with TRBD1. CDR3 length equals 16 residues. Germline lookup yields CDR1 SGHTA and CDR2 FQGNSA. The DNA of the CDR3 is TGTGTCAGCAGCTTGACAGGGGGTCGTAGCAATCAGCCCCAGCATTTT. Translation: CVSSLTGGRSNQPQHF.

This rearrangement joins TRBV19 to TRBJ1-2, with 7 bases lining up with TRBD1. The CDR3 loop spans 17 amino acids. From germline, CDR1 is LNHDA and CDR2 SQIVND (reference sequence). V dropped 3 bases and J dropped 1; count of bases not matched to a gene: 11. CDR3 DNA: TGTGCCAGTAGTATTTCGGGGACAGCCTATATTAACTATGGCTACACCTTC. Translating it yields CASSISGTAYINYGYTF. Supplemented by reference TRBV19 and TRBJ1-2, the full variable domain reads DGGITQSPKYLFRKEGQNVTLSCEQNLNHDAMYWYRQDPGQGLRLIYYSQIVNDFQKGDIAEGYSVSREKKESFPLTVTSAQKNPTAFYLCASSISGTAYINYGYTFGSGTRLTVV.

In its sample, this clonotype was seen once. The chain carries TRBV5-6 and TRBJ1-1; no firm D call. The germline V gene has CDR1 SGHDT and CDR2 YYEEEE. The CDR3 runs 14 residues. Trimming took 3 bases from V and 4 from J, leaving 13 bases between them. The CDR3 coding sequence is TGTGCCAGCAGCTCGGGTGTGGGGTTCACTGAAGCTTTCTTT. Its translation is CASSSGVGFTEAFF.

This clonotype was counted only a few times. The chain links TRBV7-9 to TRBJ2-7; 7 positions agree with TRBD1. CDR1 is SEHNR, CDR2 FQNEAQ, per germline (reference sequence). V shed 5 bases, J shed 0 bases, and the junction held 7 bases outside the gene matches. The CDR3 spans 15 residues. The DNA for the CDR3 is TGTGCCAGCAGCCCCACGACAGGGAGCTCCTACGAGCAGTACTTC. Its protein is CASSPTTGSSYEQYF.

This clonotype was recorded a few times. The chain carries TRBV27 and TRBJ1-6; D is ambiguous. The CDR3 is made up of 15 amino acids. The V end was cut by 2 bases, the J end by 9 bases, with 14 bases between. From germline, CDR1 is MNHEY and CDR2 SMNVEV (reference sequence). CDR3 nucleotides: TGTGCCAGCAGTTTAGTCCCGGAGGGTATTTCACCCCTCCACTTT. It codes for CASSLVPEGISPLHF.

The V call is TRBV4-3, the J call TRBJ2-1, with a possible D match to TRBD1 (6 bases). The CDR3 sequence is 17 residues long. Trimming stripped 2 bases from V and 4 bases from J, with 18 bases between. Germline CDR1 is LGHNA and CDR2 is YSLEER. CDR3 sequence: CASSQPIGQPSYNEQFF. The CDR3 DNA sequence: TGCGCCAGCAGCCAACCCATAGGACAGCCTAGTTACAATGAGCAGTTCTTC.

This clonotype was counted between two and nine times. The chain couples TRBV4-2 to TRBJ2-3, with 12 bases fitting TRBD2. The CDR3 is made up of 14 amino acids. Germline V gives CDR1 LGHNA, CDR2 YNFKEQ. J was trimmed by 4 bases and V by 9 bases; bases with no gene match: 5. The CDR3 bases are TGTGCCAGTAGACTAGCGGGGGACGCAGATACGCAGTATTTT. It yields the protein CASRLAGDADTQYF.

Here the CDR3 reads CASSFISGELFF. CDR3 coding DNA: TGTGCCAGCAGCTTCATTTCCGGGGAGCTGTTTTTT. This rearrangement joins TRBV5-6 to TRBJ2-2, with unresolved D. Trimming shortened V by 2 bases and J by 6 bases, and 5 bases separated the two germline ends. Per the germline V gene, CDR1 is SGHDT and CDR2 is YYEEEE. This CDR3 is 12 amino acids long.

The V call is TRBV7-3, the J call TRBJ2-7, with TRBD2 matching over 7 bases. CDR3 length equals 16 residues. CDR1 is SGHTA, CDR2 FQGTGA, per germline. The CDR3: CASSLQVGGSSYELYV. The CDR3 coding sequence is TGTGCCAGCAGCTTACAGGTGGGGGGGAGCTCCTACGAGCTGTACGTC.

This sequence joins TRBV5-6 and TRBJ1-1; D ambiguous. This CDR3 contains 12 residues. Germline CDR1 reads SGHDT; CDR2 reads YYEEEE. The ends were cut back, 2 bases at V and 8 bases at J, with 10 bases in the middle. The CDR3 sequence is CASSFLPGEAFF. The CDR3 nucleotides read TGTGCCAGCAGCTTTCTTCCAGGAGAAGCTTTCTTT.

This clonotype has a handful of counts. The chain combines TRBV10-3 with TRBJ2-1; weak D call: TRBD1 (5 bases). Germline V gene data show CDR1 as ENHRY and CDR2 as SYGVKD. There are 15 residues in the CDR3. V was pared by 3 bases and J by 0 bases, with 9 bases between. DNA for the CDR3: TGTGCCATCAGTGAAACAGGTAGCTCCTACAATGAGCAGTTCTTC. It encodes CAISETGSSYNEQFF.

This clonotype was seen a handful of times. The chain links TRBV5-4 to TRBJ1-1; the D gene is possibly TRBD1 (5 bases). Trimming took off 4 bases at V and 4 bases at J, with 17 bases between the two ends. CDR1 and CDR2 (germline): SGHNT, YYREEE (reference sequence). The CDR3 length is 15 residues. CDR3 sequence (DNA): TGTGCCAGCAGCCCTCGGGACCGGGGAACCACTGAAGCTTTCTTT. Translating gives CASSPRDRGTTEAFF.

This clonotype was observed at least ten times. This chain uses TRBV7-9 with TRBJ2-3; possible D gene TRBD1, 6 bases. The germline gives CDR1 SEHNR, CDR2 FQNEAQ (reference sequence). There are 15 residues in the CDR3. With 7 bases removed from V and 0 bases from J, the gap between germline ends came to 14 bases. As DNA, the CDR3 is TGTGCCAGCAACCCCGACAGGAGTAGCACAGATACGCAGTATTTT. Translating it yields CASNPDRSSTDTQYF.

This clonotype was counted a few times. The J gene is TRBJ1-1, the V gene TRBV9; TRBD1 aligns across 8 bases. The CDR3 extends over 14 amino acids. Germline assignment: CDR1 SGDLS and CDR2 YYNGEE. Trimming cost V 3 bases and J 7 bases; bases outside gene matches: 8. The CDR3 loop is CASSAGGTGNEAFF. As DNA, the CDR3 is TGTGCCAGCAGCGCGGGTGGGACAGGCAATGAAGCTTTCTTT.

This chain connects TRBV2 to TRBJ2-1; 10 bases map to TRBD2. The V gene's germline CDR1 is SNHLY and CDR2 FYNNEI. J gave up 9 bases and V 1 base, and 6 bases lay outside the gene matches. CDR3 size: 15 residues. In DNA, the CDR3 is TGTGCCAGCAGTGAAGGTGAGCGGGGGGGCCCTGAGCAGTTCTTC. This translates into CASSEGERGGPEQFF.

With respect to this clonotype: A much more abundant neighbour one base away suggests this may be a read error. V and J are TRBV7-8 and TRBJ2-3, with D perhaps being TRBD1 or TRBD2 (5 bases each). The germline CDR1 and CDR2 sequences are SGHVS and FQNEAQ. The V and J ends lost 1 base and 2 bases respectively, with 13 bases between them. The CDR3 runs 16 residues. The CDR3 region is CASSLVLWGNTDTQYF. DNA for the CDR3: TGTGCCAGCAGCTTAGTGTTGTGGGGGAACACAGATACGCAGTATTTT.

The chain is built from TRBV7-9 and TRBJ1-1; D might be TRBD1 (5 bases). The CDR3 extends over 14 amino acids. V gave up 4 bases and J gave up 5 bases, with 14 bases separating them. CDR1 is SEHNR and CDR2 is FQNEAQ in the germline V gene (reference sequence). The CDR3 DNA is TGTGCCAGCAGCTCTTGGTGGGGGAGAACTGAAGCTTTCTTT. Encoded protein: CASSSWWGRTEAFF.

The rearrangement joins TRBV19 to TRBJ1-1, with D possibly matching TRBD1 (5 bases). Deletions cut 1 base from V and 5 bases from J, with 14 bases between. The CDR3 spans 15 residues. Germline V lookup: CDR1 LNHDA, CDR2 SQIVND (reference sequence). CDR3 in DNA: TGTGCCAGTAGTATAGGGATCGGTGAGGGGACTGAAGCTTTCTTT. Its protein is CASSIGIGEGTEAFF.

The V gene is TRBV6-6, the J gene TRBJ1-2; D remains ambiguous. Looked up from germline, CDR1 is MNHNY and CDR2 is SVGAGI (reference sequence). This CDR3 spans 14 amino acids. V was pared by 0 bases and J by 7 bases, with 12 bases between. DNA for the CDR3: TGTGCCAGCAGTTACTCACCCGGGATCGGTGGCTACACCTTC. This codes for CASSYSPGIGGYTF.

A few counts support this clonotype. The chain recombines TRBV15 with TRBJ1-1; possible D gene TRBD1, 5 bases. V shed 0 bases and J shed 8 bases, with 10 bases lying between them. Per the germline V gene, CDR1 is LNHNV and CDR2 is YYDKDF (reference sequence). The CDR3 is 13 residues long. CDR3 nucleotides: TGTGCCACCAGCAGAGATCGGAGGACAGAAGCTTTCTTT. Its translation: CATSRDRRTEAFF.

This clonotype was seen repeatedly, ten times or more. The chain is built from TRBV7-9 and TRBJ1-2, with a possible D match to TRBD1 (5 bases). The CDR3 sequence is 16 residues long. Germline assignment: CDR1 SEHNR and CDR2 FQNEAQ (reference sequence). Between the trimmed V and J ends, which lost 2 bases and 4 bases, there was a span of 17 bases. The CDR3 DNA sequence: TGTGCCAGCAGCTTATTCGTCAGGGAGGATGGCTATGGCTACACCTTC. It translates to CASSLFVREDGYGYTF.